This TCR beta chain came from a study of shared T cell receptors in the human thymus. After removal of 6 bases from V and 0 bases from J, the junction contained 8 bases not matched to a gene. This CDR3 is built from 18 residues. From germline, CDR1 is MDHEN and CDR2 SYDVKM. The method was immunoSEQ multiplex PCR; TCRdb's version includes in-frame clones alone and lacks a portion of them. This sample carries about 380,000 clones, about 95% of them seen once, and the ten largest clones take approximately 0.02%. The chain joins TRBV28 to TRBJ2-4; 13 bases are a match to TRBD2. This TCR was recovered from a human donor. The specimen was thymocytes. The chain's CDR3 is CASSPGLAGPLAKNIQYF. CDR3 coding DNA: TGTGCCAGCAGCCCGGGACTAGCGGGACCTCTAGCCAAAAACATTCAGTACTTC.